This T cell receptor beta chain was obtained from a study of blood T cells in healthy people across ages. Across the study: About one barcoded beta molecule per two T cells was the capture yield of template switching.

A second PCR of 7 to 11 cycles used a sample-barcoded 5' primer and a J-beta primer mix. TCRdb analysed the 5' RACE reads with MiXCR anew, one entry per CDR3 protein. The sample holds hundreds of thousands of distinct CDR3 sequences, roughly 26% seen once. Study outcomes and limitations: Investigators treated diversity estimates from one million T cells as underestimates. CMV infection status of these donors was not known.

There are many counts of this clonotype. Its antigen is currently unknown. Germline CDR1 is DFQATT and CDR2 is SNEGSKA (reference sequence). The germline V and J ends were trimmed by 0 bases and 6 bases, with 12 bases remaining between them. CDR3 length equals 14 residues. The V and J genes are TRBV20-1 and TRBJ2-4; D may correspond to TRBD1 or TRBD2 (7 bases each). This TCR derives from a woman aged 80 or over in good health. The specimen sequenced was blood. The CDR3 spells CSARDPGGGNIQYF. CDR3 nucleotides: TGCAGTGCTAGAGATCCAGGGGGGGGAAACATTCAGTACTTC.